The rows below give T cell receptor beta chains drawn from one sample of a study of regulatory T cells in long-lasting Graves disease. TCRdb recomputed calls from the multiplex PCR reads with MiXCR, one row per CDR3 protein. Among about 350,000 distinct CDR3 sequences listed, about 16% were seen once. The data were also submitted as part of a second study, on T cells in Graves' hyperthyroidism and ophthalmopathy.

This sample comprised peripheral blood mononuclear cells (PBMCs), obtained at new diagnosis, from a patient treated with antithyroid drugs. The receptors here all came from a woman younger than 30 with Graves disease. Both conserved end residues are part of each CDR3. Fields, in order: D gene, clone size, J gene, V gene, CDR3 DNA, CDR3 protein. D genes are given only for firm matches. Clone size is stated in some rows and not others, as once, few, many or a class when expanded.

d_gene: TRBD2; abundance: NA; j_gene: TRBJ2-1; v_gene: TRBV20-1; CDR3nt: TGCAGTGCTAGAGATCCTAGCGGGGGTCATATCGATGAGCAGTTCTTC; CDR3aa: CSARDPSGGHIDEQFF
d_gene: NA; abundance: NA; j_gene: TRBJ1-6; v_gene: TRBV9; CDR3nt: TGTGCCAGCAGCGCTGAGGTCCCACCCCTCCACTTT; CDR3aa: CASSAEVPPLHF
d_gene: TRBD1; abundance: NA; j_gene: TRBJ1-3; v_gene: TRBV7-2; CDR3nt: TGTGCCAGCAGCCCCCAGACAGGGAGTAACACCATATATTTT; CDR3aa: CASSPQTGSNTIYF
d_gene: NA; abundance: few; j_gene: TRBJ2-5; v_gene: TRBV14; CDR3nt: TGTGCCAGCAGCCAAGGGCAAGCTCAGACCCAGTACTTC; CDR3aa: CASSQGQAQTQYF
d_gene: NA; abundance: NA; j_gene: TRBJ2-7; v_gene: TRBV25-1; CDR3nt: TGTGCCAGCAGTGAAACAAGCCCCTCCTACGAGCAGTACTTC; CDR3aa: CASSETSPSYEQYF
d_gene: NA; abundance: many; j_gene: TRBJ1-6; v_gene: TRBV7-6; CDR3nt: TGTGCCAGCAGCTTAGAGGCAGAGAATTCACCCCTCCACTTT; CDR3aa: CASSLEAENSPLHF
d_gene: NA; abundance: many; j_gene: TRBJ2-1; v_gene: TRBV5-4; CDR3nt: TGTGCCAGCAGCTTACTAGGGGGTAAATTGGATGAGCAGTTCTTC; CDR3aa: CASSLLGGKLDEQFF
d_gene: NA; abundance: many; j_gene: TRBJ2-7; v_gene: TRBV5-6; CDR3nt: TGTGCCAGCCGTCCGATTACCGGGCCGTCCTACGAGCAGTACTTC; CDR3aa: CASRPITGPSYEQYF
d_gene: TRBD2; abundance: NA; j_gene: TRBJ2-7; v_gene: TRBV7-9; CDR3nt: TGTGCCAGCAGCTTAGTGGCGGGAGGGTCCTACGAGCAGTACTTC; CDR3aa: CASSLVAGGSYEQYF
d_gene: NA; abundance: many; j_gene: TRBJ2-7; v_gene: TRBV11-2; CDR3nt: TGTGCCAGCAGCTATAGCTCATCCGTGCACGAGCAGTACTTC; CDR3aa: CASSYSSSVHEQYF
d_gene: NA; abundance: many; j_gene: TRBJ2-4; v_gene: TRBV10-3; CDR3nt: TGTGCCATCAGTGAGGCGGAACGGAACATTCAGTACTTC; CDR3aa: CAISEAERNIQYF
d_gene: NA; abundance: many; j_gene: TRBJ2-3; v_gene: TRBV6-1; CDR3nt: TGTGCCAGCAGCTTCGGACTCAACCCTAGCACAGATACGCAGTATTTT; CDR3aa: CASSFGLNPSTDTQYF
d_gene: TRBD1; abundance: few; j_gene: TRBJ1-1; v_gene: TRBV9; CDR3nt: TGTGCCAGCAGCGTAGAAGGGGGCGCGGTCGCTTTCTTT; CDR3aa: CASSVEGGAVAFF
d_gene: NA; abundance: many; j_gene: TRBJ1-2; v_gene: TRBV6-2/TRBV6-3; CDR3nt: TGTGCCAGCAGTTACGGGGGAAACTATGGCTACACCTTC; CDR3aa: CASSYGGNYGYTF
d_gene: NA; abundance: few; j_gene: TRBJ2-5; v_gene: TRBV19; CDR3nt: TGTGCCAGTAGTATCGTGACTCAAGAGACCCAGTACTTC; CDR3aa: CASSIVTQETQYF
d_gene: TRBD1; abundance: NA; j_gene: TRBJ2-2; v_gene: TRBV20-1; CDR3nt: TGCAGTGCTAGAGGACCCGGGACAGGGGGCACCGGGGAGCTGTTTTTT; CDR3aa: CSARGPGTGGTGELFF
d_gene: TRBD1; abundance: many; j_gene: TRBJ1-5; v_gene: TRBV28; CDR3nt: TGTGCCAGCAGTTTTTCGGGACAGGGGGCACAGCCCCAGCATTTT; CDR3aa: CASSFSGQGAQPQHF
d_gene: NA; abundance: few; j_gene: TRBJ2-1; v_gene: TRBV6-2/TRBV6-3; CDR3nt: TGTGCCAGCAGTTCAACGTACAATGGGCAGTTCTTC; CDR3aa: CASSSTYNGQFF
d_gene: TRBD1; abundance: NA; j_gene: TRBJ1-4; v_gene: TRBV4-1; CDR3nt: TGCGCCAGCAGCCAAGGGACAGGGGGCCTTGAAAAACTGTTTTTT; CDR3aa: CASSQGTGGLEKLFF
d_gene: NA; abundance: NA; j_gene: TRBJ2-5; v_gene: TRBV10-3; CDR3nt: TGTGCCATCAGTGCAGGACAGCGAGAGACCCAGTACTTC; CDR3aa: CAISAGQRETQYF
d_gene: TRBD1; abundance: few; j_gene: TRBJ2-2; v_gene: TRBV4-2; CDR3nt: TGTGCCAGCAGCCAAAGGGGGCGCGACACCGGGGAGCTGTTTTTT; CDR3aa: CASSQRGRDTGELFF
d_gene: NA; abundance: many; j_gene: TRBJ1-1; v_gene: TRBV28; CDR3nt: TGTGCCACAGGGATTAGGAACACTGAAGCTTTCTTT; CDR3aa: CATGIRNTEAFF